This TCR beta chain is drawn from a study of control samples from healthy donors and cancer patients. Germline V gives CDR1 MRHNA, CDR2 SNTAGT. The CDR3 sequence is 15 residues long. The ends lost 4 bases at V and 3 bases at J; junction bases unmatched: 1. This clone was observed a handful of times. Profiling relied on immunoSEQ multiplex PCR, and the TCRdb table lists in-frame clones only, not all of them. This sample has about 85,000 clones; roughly nine tenths occur once, and the top ten carry about 4%. This sequence was found in a woman under 30 in good health. The V and J genes are TRBV6-4 and TRBJ2-1, with TRBD2 matching 12 bases. Sequenced sample: blood. In DNA form, the CDR3 reads TGTGCCAGCAGTGGGACTAGCGGGGACTACAATGAGCAGTTCTTC. This codes for CASSGTSGDYNEQFF.